This passage covers 27 T cell receptor beta chains from one sample sequenced in a study of cytomegalovirus exposure and HLA in healthy donors. The PCR made use of 60 Vbeta and 13 Jbeta primers. Libraries were prepared by immunoSEQ multiplex PCR; TCRdb keeps only in-frame clonotypes and omits some of them. This sample carries some 110,000 clones, about 80% of them seen once, and the ten largest clones take 2.5% to 3%. Sequencing input: PBMCs. Receptors were obtained from a woman between 18 and 30 years old in good health and CMV-seropositive.

This clone was seen a few times. The chain employs TRBV14 and TRBJ2-7, with D possibly TRBD2 on 5 matching bases. The CDR3 contains 12 residues. Trimming left V 2 bases short and J 5 bases short, with 7 bases between. Germline CDR1 SGHDN, CDR2 FVKESK. For the CDR3, the DNA is TGTGCCAGCAGCCAACTAGCCCACGAGCAGTACTTC. This sequence encodes CASSQLAHEQYF.

V is TRBV18 and J is TRBJ2-7; possible D gene TRBD1, 5 bases. Trimming shortened V by 6 bases and J by 1 base, and 13 bases separated the two germline ends. CDR1 and CDR2 (germline): KGHSH, LQKENI. The CDR3 is made up of 14 amino acids. Written as DNA, the CDR3 is TGTGCCAGCTCGCCCGATAGGGGATCCTACGAGCAGTACTTC. Protein product: CASSPDRGSYEQYF.

The rearrangement links TRBV5-1 to TRBJ2-1; D possibly corresponds to TRBD2 (5 bases). Germline-derived CDR1 and CDR2 are SGHRS and YFSETQ. Trimming shortened V by 0 bases and J by 11 bases, and 15 bases separated the two germline ends. The CDR3 consists of 14 residues. For the CDR3, the DNA is TGCGCCAGCAGCTTGGAACAGTCCGGGATTAAGCAGTTCTTC. Residues: CASSLEQSGIKQFF.

The chain uses TRBV7-3 and TRBJ2-3; 8 positions agree with TRBD2. The germline CDR1 and CDR2 sequences are SGHTA and FQGTGA. The V gene end was trimmed by 0 bases and the J gene end by 6 bases; junction bases not matched to a gene: 5. CDR3 length: 15 residues. CDR3 DNA sequence: TGTGCCAGCAGCTTAACGGTTAGCGGGACCGATACGCAGTATTTT. It codes for CASSLTVSGTDTQYF.

The J gene is TRBJ2-3, the V gene TRBV5-1; D is possibly TRBD1 (5 bases). Trimming took off 0 bases at V and 4 bases at J, with 9 bases between the two ends. Germline V gene sequence: CDR1 SGHRS, CDR2 YFSETQ. The CDR3 runs to 14 residues. The CDR3 loop is CASSLEQGADTQYF. The DNA of the CDR3 is TGCGCCAGCAGCTTGGAGCAGGGCGCAGATACGCAGTATTTT. Drawing the rest from reference TRBV5-1 and TRBJ2-3, the complete variable domain is KAGVTQTPRYLIKTRGQQVTLSCSPISGHRSVSWYQQTPGQGLQFLFEYFSETQRNKGNFPGRFSGRQFSNSRSEMNVSTLELGDSALYLCASSLEQGADTQYFGPGTRLTVL.

The rearrangement uses TRBV11-2 and TRBJ1-2; D remains ambiguous. The CDR3 totals 16 residues. Germline V gene sequence: CDR1 SGHAT, CDR2 FQNNGV. Trimming took off 5 bases at V and 8 bases at J, with 24 bases between the two ends. CDR3 bases: TGTGCCAGCAGCCAGACCCTCCGGGTTGTATCGCAGGGCTACACCTTC. It is translated as CASSQTLRVVSQGYTF.

The count of this clone is one. The gene calls are TRBV15 and TRBJ2-7; tentatively, D is TRBD1 (6 bases). Trimming took off 9 bases at V and 5 bases at J, with 11 bases between the two ends. From germline, CDR1 is LNHNV and CDR2 YYDKDF (reference sequence). The CDR3 runs to 11 residues. CDR3: CATGAGHEQYF. DNA for the CDR3: TGTGCCACGGGGGCGGGCCACGAGCAGTACTTC.

The chain uses TRBV2 and TRBJ1-5; D is ambiguous. The ends were cut back, 4 bases at V and 3 bases at J, with 10 bases in the middle. There are 14 residues in the CDR3. Germline V gene lookup returns CDR1 SNHLY and CDR2 FYNNEI. CDR3 residues: CASSVYSDNQPQHF. For the CDR3, the DNA is TGTGCCAGCAGTGTTTATAGTGACAATCAGCCCCAGCATTTT.

The rearrangement links TRBV7-8 to TRBJ1-1, with TRBD1 matching over 10 bases. Germline assignment: CDR1 SGHVS and CDR2 FQNEAQ. The CDR3 has 15 amino acids. After removal of 2 bases from V and 4 bases from J, the junction contained 4 bases not matched to a gene. This CDR3 is CASSLWTGGVTEAFF. The CDR3 bases are TGTGCCAGCAGCTTATGGACAGGGGGTGTCACTGAAGCTTTCTTT.

This clone was counted a single time. The J gene is TRBJ2-2, the V gene TRBV19, with 14 bases lining up with TRBD2. CDR1 and CDR2 from the germline V gene are LNHDA and SQIVND (reference sequence). The V and J ends lost 6 bases and 4 bases, in that order; junction bases with no gene match: 7. This CDR3 spans 17 amino acids. The DNA for the CDR3 is TGTGCCAGTAGCCGCCCGACTAGCGGGAGGGGCACCGGGGAGCTGTTTTTT. Amino acid sequence: CASSRPTSGRGTGELFF.

The rearrangement uses TRBV5-1 and TRBJ1-2; TRBD1 matches at 9 bases. With V trimmed by 3 bases and J by 5 bases, 8 bases remained unmatched. CDR1 is SGHRS and CDR2 is YFSETQ in the germline V gene. The CDR3 is 15 residues long. The CDR3 here is CASSWTWDREYGYTF. In nucleotides, the CDR3 is TGCGCCAGCAGCTGGACTTGGGACAGGGAATATGGCTACACCTTC.

This chain links TRBV2 with TRBJ2-5; TRBD1 matches at 9 bases. Germline V gene data show CDR1 as SNHLY and CDR2 as FYNNEI. Trimming cost V 4 bases and J 3 bases; bases outside gene matches: 3. The CDR3 spans 14 residues. In DNA form, the CDR3 reads TGTGCCAGCAGTGGTGGACAGGGGAAAGAGACCCAGTACTTC. The encoded protein is CASSGGQGKETQYF.

This chain links TRBV7-6 with TRBJ1-4; the match to TRBD1 covers 9 bases. The CDR3 totals 18 residues. Germline CDR1 is SGHVS and CDR2 is FNYEAQ. J was trimmed by 8 bases and V by 5 bases; bases with no gene match: 18. The DNA of the CDR3 is TGTGCCAGCAGCCACCGGGACAGGGTCTTCCTGATTGGGGAAAAACTGTTTTTT. This encodes CASSHRDRVFLIGEKLFF.

The chain couples TRBV5-1 to TRBJ2-1; maybe TRBD2 (8 bases). V was pared by 0 bases and J by 9 bases, with 22 bases between. The CDR3 is 17 residues long. Germline CDR1 SGHRS, CDR2 YFSETQ. CDR3 coding DNA: TGCGCCAGCAGCTTGGCCTCCGGGACTAGGGGGCCGGGTGAGCAGTTCTTC. Translated, it gives CASSLASGTRGPGEQFF.

CDR3 DNA sequence: TGCGCCAGCAGCTTGGACAGCGGGAGGGCCGAGAGCACAGATACGCAGTATTTT. The encoded protein is CASSLDSGRAESTDTQYF. V and J are TRBV5-1 and TRBJ2-3, with 10 bases aligning to TRBD2. J gave up 0 bases and V 0 bases, and 7 bases lay outside the gene matches. The germline V gene has CDR1 SGHRS and CDR2 YFSETQ. The CDR3 sequence is 18 residues long.

This clone was observed a few times. This chain links TRBV28 with TRBJ1-3, with TRBD1 identical over 10 bases. The CDR3 runs 16 residues. J lost 0 bases, V lost 5 bases, and 4 bases had no gene match. Looked up from germline, CDR1 is MDHEN and CDR2 is SYDVKM. CDR3 sequence: CASSPGQGVSGNTIYF. The DNA for the CDR3 is TGTGCCAGCAGTCCAGGACAGGGGGTCTCTGGAAACACCATATATTTT. Full variable domain (remainder filled in from reference TRBV28 and TRBJ1-3): DVKVTQSSRYLVKRTGEKVFLECVQDMDHENMFWYRQDPGLGLRLIYFSYDVKMKEKGDIPEGYSVSREKKERFSLILESASTNQTSMYLCASSPGQGVSGNTIYFGEGSWLTVV.

The chain carries TRBV7-9 and TRBJ1-4; TRBD1 is a possible D gene (6 bases). Deletions cut 8 bases from V and 7 bases from J, with 17 bases between. Germline V lookup: CDR1 SEHNR, CDR2 FQNEAQ (reference sequence). The CDR3 has 14 amino acids. CDR3: CASAWTEGSEKLFF. The CDR3 DNA reads TGTGCCAGCGCGTGGACAGAGGGAAGTGAAAAACTGTTTTTT.

J is TRBJ2-3 and V is TRBV5-1; D is ambiguous. Trimming stripped 4 bases from V and 2 bases from J, with 17 bases between. From germline, CDR1 is SGHRS and CDR2 YFSETQ. CDR3 length: 16 amino acids. This chain's CDR3 is CASSQRHTLPTDTQYF. Here the CDR3 DNA reads TGCGCCAGCAGCCAAAGACATACCCTCCCCACAGATACGCAGTATTTT.

This sequence joins TRBV6-6 and TRBJ2-1; D unresolved. The CDR3 extends over 15 amino acids. Germline V CDR1 and CDR2: MNHNY, SVGAGI (reference sequence). Trimming shortened V by 5 bases and J by 0 bases, and 11 bases separated the two germline ends. The CDR3 DNA follows: TGTGCCAGCAGTATCGACGCTAGCTCCTACAATGAGCAGTTCTTC. It is translated as CASSIDASSYNEQFF.

The chain recombines TRBV19 with TRBJ1-5; weak D call: TRBD1 (5 bases). V was shortened by 4 bases and J by 0 bases, with 13 bases between the two germline ends. Germline assignment: CDR1 LNHDA and CDR2 SQIVND (reference sequence). This CDR3 spans 16 amino acids. This chain's CDR3 is CASSTPQDSSNQPQHF. The CDR3 DNA sequence: TGTGCCAGTAGTACCCCCCAAGACAGTAGCAATCAGCCCCAGCATTTT.

The gene calls are TRBV25-1 and TRBJ2-1, with 8 bases lining up with TRBD2. J lost 3 bases, V lost 0 bases, and 7 bases had no gene match. Germline V gene data show CDR1 as MGHDK and CDR2 as SYGVNS. The CDR3 runs to 17 residues. The CDR3 bases are TGTGCCAGCAGTGAATATATCAGCGGGAGCCACTACAATGAGCAGTTCTTC. It codes for CASSEYISGSHYNEQFF.

This clone was recorded only once. The V gene is TRBV2, the J gene TRBJ1-2; the match to TRBD1 covers 9 bases. V shed 5 bases, J shed 3 bases, and the junction held 7 bases outside the gene matches. This CDR3 comprises 15 residues. Germline assignment: CDR1 SNHLY and CDR2 FYNNEI. The CDR3 bases are TGTGCCAGCAGTTATACAGGGGGCGGGGACTATGGCTACACCTTC. Protein sequence: CASSYTGGGDYGYTF.

As DNA, the CDR3 is TGCGCCAGCAGTCCCGGACAGGGGACCTATGGCTACACCTTC. Translated: CASSPGQGTYGYTF. The chain combines TRBV5-1 with TRBJ1-2; 9 nucleotides match TRBD1. This CDR3 spans 14 amino acids. Trimming removed 5 bases from V and 4 bases from J; junction bases left unmatched: 6. Looked up from germline, CDR1 is SGHRS and CDR2 is YFSETQ.

The chain has TRBV7-6 and TRBJ2-1; perhaps TRBD1 as D (5 bases). With 1 base removed from V and 1 base from J, the gap between germline ends came to 8 bases. Germline V gene data show CDR1 as SGHVS and CDR2 as FNYEAQ. The CDR3 covers 15 residues. The DNA of the CDR3 is TGTGCCAGCAGCTTAGGTCAGGGTTCCTACAATGAGCAGTTCTTC. Its protein is CASSLGQGSYNEQFF.

As DNA, the CDR3 is TGTGCCAGCAGCCCAGAGGTCGAGACCTACGAGCAGTACTTC. This sequence encodes CASSPEVETYEQYF. The chain has TRBV11-1 and TRBJ2-7, with unresolved D. The CDR3 is 14 amino acids. Germline V gene lookup returns CDR1 SGHAT and CDR2 FQDESV (reference sequence). V lost 5 bases, J lost 2 bases, and 13 bases lay in between.

A few counts support this clone. The rearrangement uses TRBV10-2 and TRBJ2-1; TRBD2 agrees at 7 bases. The CDR3 covers 14 residues. With V trimmed by 7 bases and J by 0 bases, 3 bases remained unmatched. Germline V gene data show CDR1 as WSHSY and CDR2 as SAAADI. CDR3 sequence: CASTGLPSYNEQFF. The CDR3 DNA is TGCGCCAGCACGGGACTACCCTCCTACAATGAGCAGTTCTTC.

This sequence joins TRBV5-6 and TRBJ2-1; maybe TRBD2 (6 bases). The CDR3 is 15 amino acids. Trimming cost V 4 bases and J 2 bases, with 13 bases left between them. Per the germline V gene, CDR1 is SGHDT and CDR2 is YYEEEE. CDR3 residues: CASSQLAVAYNEQFF. The CDR3 coding sequence is TGTGCCAGCAGCCAATTAGCGGTGGCCTACAATGAGCAGTTCTTC.